This TCR beta chain came from a study of cytotoxic CD8 clonotypes in ibrutinib-treated CLL. Study-level findings and limits: Clonality was elevated at ibrutinib response and had returned toward baseline at progression.

As concerns this clone: Its matching antigen is unknown.

The CDR3 has 14 residues. Trimming took 2 bases from V and 1 from J, leaving 5 bases between them. Germline V gives CDR1 SGHDN, CDR2 FVKESK. This table comes from immunoSEQ multiplex PCR, and its TCRdb copy is limited to in-frame clones, with some not included. The sample consists of 150,000 to 200,000 clones, roughly 90% of them appearing once. The sequence was collected from a human donor with chronic lymphocytic leukemia. The starting material was PBMCs, obtained at disease progression, from a patient treated with ibrutinib. The genes are TRBV14 and TRBJ2-2; D is undetermined. CDR3 coding DNA: TGTGCCAGCAGCCAACTTCGGAACACCGGGGAGCTGTTTTTT. It yields the protein CASSQLRNTGELFF.